This T cell receptor (beta chain) comes out of a study of blood T cells in healthy people across ages. Through a sample-barcoded 5' primer and a J-beta primer mix, a second PCR was run for roughly 7 to 12 cycles. TCRdb ran MiXCR on the 5' RACE reads and lists one entry per CDR3 protein. The sample has fewer than 2,000,000 distinct CDR3 sequences, about 35% seen once; the top ten hold about 11%. Trimming took 5 bases from V and 8 from J; bases not matched to a gene: 8. The CDR3 covers 16 residues. Germline V gene sequence: CDR1 SGHAT, CDR2 FQDESV (reference sequence). Sequenced: blood. The TCR sequence derives from a woman in her twenties or thirties in good health. The rearrangement joins TRBV11-1 to TRBJ2-3, with 15 positions matching TRBD2. CDR3 region: CASSPRTSGGDRTQYF. The CDR3 DNA follows: TGTGCCAGCAGCCCCAGGACTAGCGGGGGGGACCGTACGCAGTATTTT.